This T cell receptor (beta chain) was identified during a study of CD8+CD57+ T cells in acquired aplastic anemia. This clonotype showed up just a few times. Genomic DNA, the template, was used for profiling of the TCR beta VDJ and CDR3. TCRdb re-derived calls from the reads in MiXCR, one entry per CDR3 protein. This table holds roughly 300,000 distinct CDR3 sequences, 45% to 65% found once. The CDR3 has 16 amino acids. V shed 0 bases and J shed 7 bases, with 15 bases lying between them. The germline V gene encodes CDR1 KGHSH and CDR2 LQKENI. Material: sorted CD4+, CD8+, or CD8+CD57+ T cells (not recorded which) from PBMCs. V is TRBV18 and J is TRBJ2-2; TRBD2 is a possible D gene (6 bases). The origin of this receptor is a human donor with severe aplastic anemia or a healthy control (not recorded which). The CDR3 nucleotides read TGTGCCAGCTCACCACCGGTCTCGGGACTCGGCGGGGAGCTGTTTTTT. Protein product: CASSPPVSGLGGELFF.